The sample holds a few counts of the clone carrying this TCR beta chain. This specimen belongs to a study of blood T cell repertoires in COVID-19. Study at large: Italy, Spain and the United States were the sources of the convalescent and acute COVID-19 samples. Nucleic acid was either cDNA or gDNA, and it came from T cells, B-cell-depleted T cells, or PBMCs.

The V end lost 4 bases, the J end lost 4 bases, and 12 bases lay between the germline ends. From germline, CDR1 is SGDLS and CDR2 YYNGEE. The CDR3 extends over 14 amino acids. How the authors handled the data: Amplifying reference gene primers gave estimates of nucleated cell counts. Repertoires were generated with immunoSEQ multiplex PCR, while TCRdb's copy carries only in-frame clones and drops some. The V and J calls and clone size come from that table; D and trimming were worked out from the DNA. The table includes under 150,000 clones, 70% to 85% detected once. Sequenced sample: peripheral blood. This receptor was obtained from a man aged 60 to 75 with acute or convalescent COVID-19. The chain is built from TRBV9 and TRBJ2-1; the D gene is possibly TRBD1 (5 bases). Written as DNA, the CDR3 is TGTGCCAGCAGCCCACAGGACGGGTACAATGAGCAGTTCTTC. Amino acid sequence: CASSPQDGYNEQFF.